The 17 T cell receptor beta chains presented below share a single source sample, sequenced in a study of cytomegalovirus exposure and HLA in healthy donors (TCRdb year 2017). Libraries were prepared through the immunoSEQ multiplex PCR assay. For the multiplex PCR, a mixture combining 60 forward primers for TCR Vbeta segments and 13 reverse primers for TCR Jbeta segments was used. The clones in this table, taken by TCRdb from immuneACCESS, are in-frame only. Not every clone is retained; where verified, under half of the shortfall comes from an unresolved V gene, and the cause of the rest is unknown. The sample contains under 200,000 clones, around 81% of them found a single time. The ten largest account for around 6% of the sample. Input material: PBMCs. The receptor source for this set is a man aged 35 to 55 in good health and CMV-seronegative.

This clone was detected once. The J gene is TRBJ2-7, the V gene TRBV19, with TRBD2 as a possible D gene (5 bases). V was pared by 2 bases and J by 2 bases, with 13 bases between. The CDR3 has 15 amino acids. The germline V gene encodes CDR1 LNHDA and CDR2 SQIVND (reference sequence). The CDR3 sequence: CASSINAHGAYEQYF. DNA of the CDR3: TGTGCCAGTAGTATAAACGCACACGGGGCCTACGAGCAGTACTTC.

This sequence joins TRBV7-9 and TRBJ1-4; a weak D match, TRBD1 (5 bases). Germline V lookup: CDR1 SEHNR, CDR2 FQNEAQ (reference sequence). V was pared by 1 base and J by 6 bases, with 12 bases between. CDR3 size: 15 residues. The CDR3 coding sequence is TGTGCCAGCAGCTTAGTTTTGGGGGAGGATGAAAAACTGTTTTTT. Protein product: CASSLVLGEDEKLFF.

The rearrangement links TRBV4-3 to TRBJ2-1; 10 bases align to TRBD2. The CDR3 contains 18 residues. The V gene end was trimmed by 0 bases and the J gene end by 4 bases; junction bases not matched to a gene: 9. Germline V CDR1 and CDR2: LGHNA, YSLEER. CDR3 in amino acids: CASSQEVPELAGYNEQFF. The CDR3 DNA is TGCGCCAGCAGCCAAGAAGTGCCTGAACTAGCGGGATACAATGAGCAGTTCTTC.

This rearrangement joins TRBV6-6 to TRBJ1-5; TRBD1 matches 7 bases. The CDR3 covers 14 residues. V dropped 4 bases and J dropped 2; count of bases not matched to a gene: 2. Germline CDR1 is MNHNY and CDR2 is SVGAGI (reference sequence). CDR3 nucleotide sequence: TGTGCCAGCAGTTCCACAGGGGGCAATCAGCCCCAGCATTTT. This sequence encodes CASSSTGGNQPQHF.

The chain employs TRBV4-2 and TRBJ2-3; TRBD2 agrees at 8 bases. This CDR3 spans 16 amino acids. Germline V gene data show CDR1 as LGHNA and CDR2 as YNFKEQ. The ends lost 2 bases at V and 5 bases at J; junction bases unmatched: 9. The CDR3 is CASSQRERESGDTQYF. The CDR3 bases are TGTGCCAGCAGCCAACGGGAGCGGGAGTCCGGAGATACGCAGTATTTT.

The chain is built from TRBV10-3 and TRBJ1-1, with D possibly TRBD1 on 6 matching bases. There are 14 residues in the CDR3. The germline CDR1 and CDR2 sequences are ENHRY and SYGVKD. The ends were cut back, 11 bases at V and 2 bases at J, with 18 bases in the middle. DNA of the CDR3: TGTGCCTCGGGGCGAGGGGGGGGAAACACTGAAGCTTTCTTT. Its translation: CASGRGGGNTEAFF.

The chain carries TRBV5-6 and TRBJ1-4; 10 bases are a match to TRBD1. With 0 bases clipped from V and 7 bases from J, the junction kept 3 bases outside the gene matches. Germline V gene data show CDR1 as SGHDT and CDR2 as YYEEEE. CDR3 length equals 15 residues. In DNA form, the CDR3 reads TGTGCCAGCAGCTTGGGGACAGGGGGAAGTGAAAAACTGTTTTTT. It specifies CASSLGTGGSEKLFF.

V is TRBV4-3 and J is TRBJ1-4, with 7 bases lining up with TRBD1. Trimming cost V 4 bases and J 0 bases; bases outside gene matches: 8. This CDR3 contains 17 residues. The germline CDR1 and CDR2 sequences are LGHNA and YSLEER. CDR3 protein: CASSPQGDPATNEKLFF. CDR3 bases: TGCGCCAGCAGCCCTCAGGGGGACCCCGCAACTAATGAAAAACTGTTTTTT.

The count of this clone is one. The CDR3 region is CASSWRTVEGYTF. In DNA form, the CDR3 reads TGTGCCAGCAGTTGGAGGACAGTCGAGGGCTACACCTTC. The V gene is TRBV7-9, the J gene TRBJ1-2, with D maybe TRBD1 (6 bases). The V and J ends lost 6 bases and 8 bases respectively, with 16 bases between them. Germline CDR1 and CDR2: SEHNR and FQNEAQ (reference sequence). This CDR3 has 13 amino acids.

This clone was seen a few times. CDR3 region: CASSLGQDTKYEQYF. CDR3 in DNA: TGTGCCAGCAGCTTGGGGCAGGACACGAAATACGAGCAGTACTTC. The J gene is TRBJ2-7, the V gene TRBV5-4, with D perhaps matching TRBD1 (5 bases). This CDR3 spans 15 amino acids. Germline loops: CDR1 SGHNT, CDR2 YYREEE (reference sequence). Deletions cut 0 bases from V and 4 bases from J, with 14 bases between.

The CDR3 bases are TGCGCCAGCAGCCAGGAGACAGAGGCCTATAGAGCTAATGAAAAACTGTTTTTT. Amino acid sequence: CASSQETEAYRANEKLFF. J is TRBJ1-4 and V is TRBV4-1, with D tentatively TRBD1 (5 bases). The germline V gene has CDR1 MGHRA and CDR2 YSYEKL. V was clipped by 3 bases and J by 3 bases, with 20 bases between them. This CDR3 has 18 residues.

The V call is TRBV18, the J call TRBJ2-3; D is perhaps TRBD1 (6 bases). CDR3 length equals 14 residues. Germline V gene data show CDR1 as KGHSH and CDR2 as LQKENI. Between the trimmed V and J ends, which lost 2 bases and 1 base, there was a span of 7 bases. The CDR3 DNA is TGTGCCAGCTCACCAGGGGGCCGCACAGATACGCAGTATTTT. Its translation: CASSPGGRTDTQYF.

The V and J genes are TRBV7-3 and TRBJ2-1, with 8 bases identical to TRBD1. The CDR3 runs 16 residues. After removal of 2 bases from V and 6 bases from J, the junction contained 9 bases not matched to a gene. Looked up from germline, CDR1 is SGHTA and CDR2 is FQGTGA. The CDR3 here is CASSLGGQGSGNEQFF. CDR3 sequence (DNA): TGTGCCAGCAGCTTAGGCGGACAGGGATCGGGCAATGAGCAGTTCTTC.

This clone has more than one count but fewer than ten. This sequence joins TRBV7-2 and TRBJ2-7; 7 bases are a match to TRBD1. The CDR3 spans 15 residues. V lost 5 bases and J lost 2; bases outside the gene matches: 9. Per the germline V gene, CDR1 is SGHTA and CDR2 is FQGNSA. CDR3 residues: CASSLRPGQPYEQYF. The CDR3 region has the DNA TGTGCCAGCAGCCTCCGCCCGGGACAGCCCTACGAGCAGTACTTC.

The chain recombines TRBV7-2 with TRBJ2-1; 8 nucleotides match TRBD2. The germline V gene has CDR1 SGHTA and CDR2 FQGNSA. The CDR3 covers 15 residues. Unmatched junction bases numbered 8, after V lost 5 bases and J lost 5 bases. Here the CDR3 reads CASSARTSRHNEQFF. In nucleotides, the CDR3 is TGTGCCAGCAGCGCGAGGACTAGCCGACACAATGAGCAGTTCTTC.

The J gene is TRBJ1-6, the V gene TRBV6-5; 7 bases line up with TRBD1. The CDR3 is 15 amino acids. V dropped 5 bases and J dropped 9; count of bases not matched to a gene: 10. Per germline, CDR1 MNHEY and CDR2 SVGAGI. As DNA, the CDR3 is TGTGCCAGCAGTGTAAACCGGGACAGTCTTTCACCCCTCCACTTT. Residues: CASSVNRDSLSPLHF.

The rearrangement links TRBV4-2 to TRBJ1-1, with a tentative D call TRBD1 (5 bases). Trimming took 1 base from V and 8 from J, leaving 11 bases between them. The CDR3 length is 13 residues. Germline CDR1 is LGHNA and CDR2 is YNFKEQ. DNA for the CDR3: TGTGCCAGCAGCCAAGTCAGGGCGACCGAAGCTTTCTTT. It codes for CASSQVRATEAFF.